This note documents a single T cell receptor (beta chain) sequence. These data belong to a study of blood T cell repertoires in COVID-19. Germline V gene sequence: CDR1 MDHEN, CDR2 SYDVKM. The CDR3 is 15 amino acids. V was pared by 4 bases and J by 3 bases, with 5 bases of the junction left unmatched. Profiling relied on immunoSEQ multiplex PCR, and the TCRdb table lists in-frame clones only, not all of them. In the table there are 170,000 or so clones, about 85% of which are singletons. Individuals aged about 18 to 90 years were recruited from some 26 US areas. The chain employs TRBV28 and TRBJ1-1, with 10 positions matching TRBD1. The clonotype originates from a man in his forties who had recovered from COVID-19. Sequenced material: PBMCs or T cells enriched from blood (not recorded which). CDR3 region: CASSSPGTGDTEAFF. Written as DNA, the CDR3 is TGTGCCAGCAGTTCCCCCGGGACAGGGGACACTGAAGCTTTCTTT.